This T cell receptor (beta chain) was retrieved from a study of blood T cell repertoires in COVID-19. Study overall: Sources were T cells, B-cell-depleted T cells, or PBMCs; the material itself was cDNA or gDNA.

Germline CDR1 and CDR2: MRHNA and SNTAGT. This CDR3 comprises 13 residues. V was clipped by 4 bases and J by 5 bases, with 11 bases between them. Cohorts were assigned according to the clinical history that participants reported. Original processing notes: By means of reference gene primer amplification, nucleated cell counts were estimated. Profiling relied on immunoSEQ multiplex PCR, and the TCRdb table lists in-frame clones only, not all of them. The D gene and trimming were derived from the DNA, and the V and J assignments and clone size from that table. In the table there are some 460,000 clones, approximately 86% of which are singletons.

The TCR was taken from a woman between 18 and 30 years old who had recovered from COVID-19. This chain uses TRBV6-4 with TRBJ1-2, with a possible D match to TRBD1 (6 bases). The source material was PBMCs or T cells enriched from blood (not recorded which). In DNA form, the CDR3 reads TGTGCCAGCAGTGCAGGGGTCTTTTATGGCTACACCTTC. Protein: CASSAGVFYGYTF.